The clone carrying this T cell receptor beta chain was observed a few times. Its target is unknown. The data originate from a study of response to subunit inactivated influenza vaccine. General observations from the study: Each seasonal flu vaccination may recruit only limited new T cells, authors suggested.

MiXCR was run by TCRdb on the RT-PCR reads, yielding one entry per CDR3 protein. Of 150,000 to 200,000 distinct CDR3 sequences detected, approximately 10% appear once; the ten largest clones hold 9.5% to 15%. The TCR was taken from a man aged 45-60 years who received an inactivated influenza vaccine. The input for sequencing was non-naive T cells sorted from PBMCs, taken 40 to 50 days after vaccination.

This CDR3 is CASSYRGQGVYGYTF. CDR3 DNA: TGTGCCAGCAGTTATCGTGGCCAGGGGGTCTATGGCTACACCTTC. The rearrangement uses TRBV6-5 and TRBJ1-2; 7 positions match TRBD1. This CDR3 is built from 15 residues. V was pared by 3 bases and J by 4 bases, with 8 bases of the junction left unmatched. From germline, CDR1 is MNHEY and CDR2 SVGAGI.